This is a list of T cell receptor beta chains from one sample in a study of blood T cells in healthy people across ages. TCRdb re-called the 5' RACE reads through MiXCR, storing one row per CDR3 protein. There are some 550,000 distinct CDR3 sequences in the sample; around 50% occur only once, and around 23% lies in the top ten. What was sequenced was blood. Receptors were obtained from a man older than 75 in good health. Both conserved end residues are part of each CDR3. The D gene is left open where the match is weak. Part of the rows lack a size; the others show once, few, many or a class for expanded clones.

clone size: .
J gene: TRBJ2-4
D gene: .
V gene: TRBV4-3
CDR3 DNA: TGCGCCAGCAGCCAGAGGGCCCGTGAGTGGGAGATGAATGGTGACATTCAGTACTTC
CDR3 protein: CASSQRAREWEMNGDIQYF

clone size: few
J gene: TRBJ2-5
D gene: TRBD2
V gene: TRBV6-5
CDR3 DNA: TGTGCCAGCAGTTACTCGGGACTAGCGGGAACGAAGACCCAGTACTTC
CDR3 protein: CASSYSGLAGTKTQYF

clone size: once
J gene: TRBJ1-4
D gene: .
V gene: TRBV12-3/TRBV12-4
CDR3 DNA: TGTGCTAGCAGTTTACTTGCGACACCCGGGAGCGAAAAACTGTTTTTT
CDR3 protein: CASSLLATPGSEKLFF

clone size: .
J gene: TRBJ1-6
D gene: .
V gene: TRBV9
CDR3 DNA: TGTGCCAGCAGCGTAGGTCAGGGGTCCGATTCACCCCTCCACTTT
CDR3 protein: CASSVGQGSDSPLHF

clone size: .
J gene: TRBJ2-5
D gene: TRBD2
V gene: TRBV6-2/TRBV6-3
CDR3 DNA: TGTGCCAGCAGCCGAAGAAGCGGGACCGGCTGGGAGACCCAGTACTTC
CDR3 protein: CASSRRSGTGWETQYF

clone size: few
J gene: TRBJ2-3
D gene: .
V gene: TRBV20-1
CDR3 DNA: TGCAGTGCTAGCCGGGCTGCTAGCACAGATACGCAGTATTTT
CDR3 protein: CSASRAASTDTQYF

clone size: .
J gene: TRBJ2-1
D gene: TRBD2
V gene: TRBV27
CDR3 DNA: TGTGCCAGCAGACCGACTAGCTCCAATGAGCAGTTCTTC
CDR3 protein: CASRPTSSNEQFF

clone size: .
J gene: TRBJ1-1
D gene: TRBD1
V gene: TRBV5-1
CDR3 DNA: TGCGCCAGCAGCTACGGGACAGGACTGAACACTGGAGCTTTCTTT
CDR3 protein: CASSYGTGLNTGAFF

clone size: .
J gene: TRBJ1-2
D gene: TRBD1
V gene: TRBV25-1
CDR3 DNA: TGTGCCAGCAGTGGGGGACAGGGGGTTCCATATGGCTACACCTTC
CDR3 protein: CASSGGQGVPYGYTF

clone size: many
J gene: TRBJ1-2
D gene: TRBD1
V gene: TRBV7-9
CDR3 DNA: TGTGCCAGCAGCTCGTCGGCCTTGACAGGGAACTATGGCTACACCTTC
CDR3 protein: CASSSSALTGNYGYTF

clone size: .
J gene: TRBJ2-2
D gene: .
V gene: TRBV11-1
CDR3 DNA: TGTGCCAGCAGCTTTCCAGTCAACACCGGGGAGCTGTTTTTT
CDR3 protein: CASSFPVNTGELFF

clone size: .
J gene: TRBJ2-7
D gene: TRBD1
V gene: TRBV6-5
CDR3 DNA: TGTGCCAGCAGTACCCCAGGGGGTTCCTCCTACGAGCAGTACTTC
CDR3 protein: CASSTPGGSSYEQYF

clone size: .
J gene: TRBJ2-2
D gene: .
V gene: TRBV10-3
CDR3 DNA: TGTGCCATCCGGGGCCCTGGCGACGGGGAGCTGTTTTTT
CDR3 protein: CAIRGPGDGELFF

clone size: many
J gene: TRBJ2-5
D gene: TRBD1
V gene: TRBV6-6
CDR3 DNA: TGTGCCAGCAGTCATCGGGACAGTCAAGAGACCCAGTACTTC
CDR3 protein: CASSHRDSQETQYF

clone size: .
J gene: TRBJ1-5
D gene: .
V gene: TRBV5-5
CDR3 DNA: TGTGCCAGCAGCTCCCAGGGCGATAGCAATCAGCCCCAGCATTTT
CDR3 protein: CASSSQGDSNQPQHF

clone size: few
J gene: TRBJ1-1
D gene: .
V gene: TRBV7-2
CDR3 DNA: TGTGCCAGCAGCACACAGAGACTGAACACTGAAGCTTTCTTT
CDR3 protein: CASSTQRLNTEAFF

clone size: .
J gene: TRBJ1-3
D gene: .
V gene: TRBV7-8
CDR3 DNA: TGTGCCAGCAGCTTAGCCGGAAGAGGGGCTGGAAACACCATATATTTT
CDR3 protein: CASSLAGRGAGNTIYF

clone size: .
J gene: TRBJ2-1
D gene: .
V gene: TRBV16
CDR3 DNA: TGTGCCAGCAGCCATCCCCCACGCGGATGGGGTGAGCAGTTCTTC
CDR3 protein: CASSHPPRGWGEQFF

clone size: .
J gene: TRBJ2-1
D gene: .
V gene: TRBV5-1
CDR3 DNA: TGCGCCAGCCGGTTGGTCAATGAGCAGTTCTTC
CDR3 protein: CASRLVNEQFF

clone size: .
J gene: TRBJ2-1
D gene: TRBD2
V gene: TRBV7-3
CDR3 DNA: TGTGCCAGCAGCCAAACCGGGACTAGTGATGAGCAGTTCTTC
CDR3 protein: CASSQTGTSDEQFF

clone size: .
J gene: TRBJ2-1
D gene: .
V gene: TRBV18
CDR3 DNA: TGTGCCAGCTCAGACAGGAAGAGCGCCCTACCTCACAATGAGCAGTTCTTC
CDR3 protein: CASSDRKSALPHNEQFF

clone size: once
J gene: TRBJ2-7
D gene: .
V gene: TRBV7-2
CDR3 DNA: TGTGCCAGCAGCCCCGACGCCGGATCCTCCTACGAGCAGTACTTC
CDR3 protein: CASSPDAGSSYEQYF

clone size: .
J gene: TRBJ2-7
D gene: .
V gene: TRBV6-5
CDR3 DNA: TGTGCCAGCAGTTACCTAGCTGGCAATGAGCAGTACTTC
CDR3 protein: CASSYLAGNEQYF

clone size: few
J gene: TRBJ1-6
D gene: .
V gene: TRBV6-5
CDR3 DNA: TGTGCCAGCAAAACAACCGGGACACGCTATTCACCCCTCCACTTT
CDR3 protein: CASKTTGTRYSPLHF

clone size: few
J gene: TRBJ1-2
D gene: .
V gene: TRBV27
CDR3 DNA: TGTGCCAGCAGAGGGACGGCCAACTATGGCTACACCTTC
CDR3 protein: CASRGTANYGYTF

clone size: .
J gene: TRBJ1-2
D gene: .
V gene: TRBV7-6
CDR3 DNA: TGTGTCAGCAGCAACCGGGAAATCGGTGGCTACACCTTC
CDR3 protein: CVSSNREIGGYTF

clone size: .
J gene: TRBJ2-3
D gene: TRBD2
V gene: TRBV10-3
CDR3 DNA: TGTGCCATCAGAACCGATTTCCCCGGGACTAGCAAGCCAGATACGCAGTATTTT
CDR3 protein: CAIRTDFPGTSKPDTQYF

clone size: few
J gene: TRBJ2-3
D gene: .
V gene: TRBV20-1
CDR3 DNA: TGCAGTGCTAGAGATGCAGGGGCTAGCACAGATACGCAGTATTTT
CDR3 protein: CSARDAGASTDTQYF

clone size: .
J gene: TRBJ1-6
D gene: TRBD1
V gene: TRBV4-1
CDR3 DNA: TGCGCCAGCAGCCAAGCCACGGACAGGGGGGCTAATTCACCCCTCCACTTT
CDR3 protein: CASSQATDRGANSPLHF

clone size: few
J gene: TRBJ2-1
D gene: .
V gene: TRBV3-1
CDR3 DNA: TGTGCCAGCAGCCGGTTCAGGAGCTCCTACAATGAGCAGTTCTTC
CDR3 protein: CASSRFRSSYNEQFF

clone size: .
J gene: TRBJ2-6
D gene: .
V gene: TRBV20-1
CDR3 DNA: TGCAGTGCTGGGGACACCTCTGGGGCCAACGTCCTGACTTTC
CDR3 protein: CSAGDTSGANVLTF

clone size: .
J gene: TRBJ2-3
D gene: .
V gene: TRBV20-1
CDR3 DNA: TGCAGTGCGCTGACTAGTCAAGGGCGCACAGATACGCAGTATTTT
CDR3 protein: CSALTSQGRTDTQYF

clone size: .
J gene: TRBJ2-7
D gene: TRBD1
V gene: TRBV2
CDR3 DNA: TGTGCCAGCAGGACAGGGGGCCCCCCCTACGAGCAGTACTTC
CDR3 protein: CASRTGGPPYEQYF

clone size: .
J gene: TRBJ2-3
D gene: .
V gene: TRBV10-1
CDR3 DNA: TGCGCCAGCAGTGAGTCGTTGGCAGGTGACACAGATACGCAGTATTTT
CDR3 protein: CASSESLAGDTDTQYF

clone size: .
J gene: TRBJ2-3
D gene: TRBD2
V gene: TRBV12-3/TRBV12-4
CDR3 DNA: TGTGCCAGCAGTGTAAGACTAGCACCAGATACGCAGTATTTT
CDR3 protein: CASSVRLAPDTQYF

clone size: .
J gene: TRBJ2-3
D gene: .
V gene: TRBV5-5
CDR3 DNA: TGTGCCAGCAGCATCGGGAGTGGCACAGATACGCAGTATTTT
CDR3 protein: CASSIGSGTDTQYF

clone size: .
J gene: TRBJ1-2
D gene: .
V gene: TRBV3-1
CDR3 DNA: TGTGCCAGCAGCCAAGTCGGCGGCGGGGGCTATGGCTACACCTTC
CDR3 protein: CASSQVGGGGYGYTF

clone size: few
J gene: TRBJ2-1
D gene: .
V gene: TRBV7-2
CDR3 DNA: TGTGCCAGCAGCCTTGCTAGCGGGACAGGTGAGCAGTTCTTC
CDR3 protein: CASSLASGTGEQFF